This passage covers 7 T cell receptor beta chains from one sample sequenced in a study of cytomegalovirus exposure and HLA in healthy donors. The PCR contained 60 Vbeta and 13 Jbeta primers. Sequencing was performed with immunoSEQ multiplex PCR; in TCRdb, only in-frame clones are kept and a portion is missing. Of 100,000 to 150,000 clones listed, roughly 70% were seen once; the top ten hold 4%. Sequenced sample: PBMCs. The receptors were sampled from a man aged 40-55 years in good health and CMV-seropositive.

The chain links TRBV30 to TRBJ2-1; TRBD2 aligns across 10 bases. J gave up 7 bases and V 3 bases, and 9 bases lay outside the gene matches. Germline loops: CDR1 GTSNPN, CDR2 SVGIG (reference sequence). The CDR3 contains 15 residues. The CDR3 loop is CAWRNPGLALNEQFF. CDR3 in DNA: TGTGCCTGGAGAAACCCGGGACTAGCGTTAAATGAGCAGTTCTTC. The full variable domain, with the rest looked up from reference TRBV30 and TRBJ2-1, is SQTIHQWPATLVQPVGSPLSLECTVEGTSNPNLYWYRQAAGRGLQLLFYSVGIGQISSEVPQNLSASRPQDRQFILSSKKLLLSDSGFYLCAWRNPGLALNEQFFGPGTRLTVL.

This clone turned up a few times. This chain links TRBV7-6 with TRBJ2-1; a weak D match, TRBD2 (6 bases). This CDR3 contains 16 residues. Germline values: CDR1 SGHVS, CDR2 FNYEAQ. The germline V and J ends were trimmed by 1 base and 2 bases, with 12 bases remaining between them. The CDR3 bases are TGTGCCAGCAGCTTAGAGGCGGGACCACCCTACAATGAGCAGTTCTTC. Its protein is CASSLEAGPPYNEQFF.

The chain employs TRBV7-2 and TRBJ2-1, with TRBD2 matching over 11 bases. The CDR3 is made up of 14 amino acids. V was clipped by 4 bases and J by 9 bases; unmatched bases: 5. Per germline, CDR1 SGHTA and CDR2 FQGNSA. The CDR3 is CASSYELAGVEQFF. The CDR3 DNA reads TGTGCCAGCAGCTACGAACTAGCGGGAGTTGAGCAGTTCTTC.

CDR3 bases: TGTGCCAGCAGCATAGGGACTAGCGGGAGGAAAGAAGAGACCCAGTACTTC. Translation gives CASSIGTSGRKEETQYF. The genes are TRBV5-8 and TRBJ2-5, with 15 bases lining up with TRBD2. V lost 4 bases to trimming and J lost 3 bases; unmatched junction nucleotides: 7. This CDR3 comprises 17 residues. Per the germline V gene, CDR1 is SGHTS and CDR2 is YDEGEE.

The chain couples TRBV27 to TRBJ2-7; 8 bases are a match to TRBD2. This CDR3 is 14 amino acids long. V trimming: 2 bases; J trimming: 4 bases; junction bases outside the gene matches: 4. Looked up from germline, CDR1 is MNHEY and CDR2 is SMNVEV (reference sequence). CDR3 residues: CASSLAGGRYEQYF. DNA for the CDR3: TGTGCCAGCAGTTTAGCGGGGGGCAGGTACGAGCAGTACTTC.

The chain carries TRBV13 and TRBJ2-7; 11 bases agree with TRBD1. This CDR3 contains 15 residues. In germline, CDR1 is PRHDT, CDR2 FYEKMQ (reference sequence). Trimming took 5 bases from V and 3 from J; bases not matched to a gene: 6. The CDR3 reads CASSPGQGGFYEQYF. The CDR3 DNA sequence: TGTGCCAGCAGCCCGGGACAGGGGGGATTCTACGAGCAGTACTTC.

V gene TRBV28 combines with J gene TRBJ2-1; 10 bases match TRBD1. Germline assignment: CDR1 MDHEN and CDR2 SYDVKM. CDR3 size: 15 residues. V dropped 3 bases and J dropped 9; count of bases not matched to a gene: 8. The DNA for the CDR3 is TGTGCCAGCAGTTTTTACCGGGACAGGGGCCCTGAGCAGTTCTTC. It yields the protein CASSFYRDRGPEQFF.